One sample yielded the 28 T cell receptor beta chains listed below, sequenced in a study of shared clonotypes between healthy human individuals. This table comes from immunoSEQ multiplex PCR, and its TCRdb copy is limited to in-frame clones, with some not included. The sample has roughly 2.6 million clones, about 92% seen once; the top ten hold 0.14%. The sequencing input was naive CD4+ T cells sorted from blood. Described subset: CD45RA+ positively selected. Receptor source: a man younger than 35 in good health.

CDR3 DNA sequence: TGCAGCTTCGTCGGACAGGGGGGATACAATGAGCAGTTCTTC. The encoded protein is CSFVGQGGYNEQFF. The chain couples TRBV29-1 to TRBJ2-1, with TRBD1 matching 10 bases. CDR3 length equals 14 residues. The germline V gene has CDR1 SQVTM and CDR2 ANQGSEA. Losses at the gene ends were 8 bases for V and 4 bases for J; bases not matched to a gene: 8.

Only a few counts were recorded for this clone. The chain is built from TRBV13 and TRBJ2-1, with 7 bases that match TRBD2. Germline V gives CDR1 PRHDT, CDR2 FYEKMQ (reference sequence). The CDR3 runs 16 residues. Trimming took 3 bases from V and 0 from J; bases not matched to a gene: 5. The CDR3 reads CASSLSGKSSYNEQFF. The CDR3 nucleotides read TGTGCCAGCAGCTTGAGCGGGAAGAGCTCCTACAATGAGCAGTTCTTC.

V gene TRBV2 combines with J gene TRBJ2-2; D gene unclear. Trimming removed 8 bases from V and 5 bases from J, with 15 bases in between. Germline V gives CDR1 SNHLY, CDR2 FYNNEI. There are 14 residues in the CDR3. The CDR3 loop is CASAPVAGTGELFF. CDR3 bases: TGTGCCAGCGCCCCTGTTGCAGGTACCGGGGAGCTGTTTTTT.

The rearrangement links TRBV5-1 to TRBJ2-4, with D tentatively TRBD1 (5 bases). V was pared by 4 bases and J by 7 bases, with 21 bases between. Germline CDR1 is SGHRS and CDR2 is YFSETQ. CDR3 length: 16 amino acids. The CDR3 is CASSPLRAGPGNIQYF. Here the CDR3 DNA reads TGCGCCAGCAGCCCCCTTCGGGCAGGGCCCGGGAACATTCAGTACTTC.

The chain uses TRBV7-9 and TRBJ2-7; 9 positions match TRBD1. J gave up 5 bases and V 8 bases, and 19 bases lay outside the gene matches. Looked up from germline, CDR1 is SEHNR and CDR2 is FQNEAQ (reference sequence). The CDR3 is 17 residues long. The DNA for the CDR3 is TGTGCCAGCCCTTTTACCCTGCGGGGACAGGGTTTCCACGAGCAGTACTTC. Translation: CASPFTLRGQGFHEQYF.

Comments on this clone: Other nucleotide sequences in the sample specify the same CDR3. The chain joins TRBV10-3 to TRBJ2-5; a possible D gene is TRBD1 (5 bases). This CDR3 has 15 residues. Per the germline V gene, CDR1 is ENHRY and CDR2 is SYGVKD. Trimming took 2 bases from V and 2 from J, leaving 12 bases between them. CDR3 sequence reads: CAISESRQGQETQYF. DNA for the CDR3: TGTGCCATCAGTGAGAGTAGGCAGGGTCAAGAGACCCAGTACTTC.

The V call is TRBV6-5, the J call TRBJ2-1; D gene uncertain. V was pared by 0 bases and J by 1 base, with 10 bases between. Germline loops: CDR1 MNHEY, CDR2 SVGAGI. The CDR3 has 16 amino acids. The DNA for the CDR3 is TGTGCCAGCAGTTACTCGTTGGCCAAATCCTACAATGAGCAGTTCTTC. It is translated as CASSYSLAKSYNEQFF.

This chain joins TRBV5-1 and TRBJ2-7; D call uncertain. There are 13 residues in the CDR3. Germline values: CDR1 SGHRS, CDR2 YFSETQ. V dropped 1 base and J dropped 3 bases, with 8 bases sitting between them. CDR3 region: CASSLTAYYEQYF. In nucleotides, the CDR3 is TGCGCCAGCAGCTTGACGGCCTACTACGAGCAGTACTTC.

The rearrangement uses TRBV25-1 and TRBJ2-3, with TRBD1 matching over 7 bases. The CDR3 length is 16 residues. The V gene end was trimmed by 5 bases and the J gene end by 6 bases; junction bases not matched to a gene: 14. CDR1 and CDR2 from the germline V gene are MGHDK and SYGVNS. The CDR3 nucleotides read TGTGCCAGCAGTCCCCTGGGGACAGAGGTTCCCGATACGCAGTATTTT. This encodes CASSPLGTEVPDTQYF.

The chain is built from TRBV7-2 and TRBJ1-1, with TRBD1 matching over 8 bases. Germline V gene data show CDR1 as SGHTA and CDR2 as FQGNSA. The length of the CDR3 is 14 residues. After removal of 4 bases from V and 9 bases from J, the junction contained 10 bases not matched to a gene. The CDR3, as DNA: TGTGCCAGCAGCTCAAGCAGGGGGCTTAGAAAAGCTTTCTTT. Translated, it gives CASSSSRGLRKAFF.

For the CDR3, the DNA is TGTGCCAGCAGCGTAGGAAACGGAGACTACTACGAGCAGTACTTC. Encoded protein: CASSVGNGDYYEQYF. This chain links TRBV9 with TRBJ2-7, with D perhaps matching TRBD2 (5 bases). The CDR3 runs 15 residues. V gave up 0 bases and J gave up 3 bases, with 13 bases separating them. CDR1 and CDR2 (germline): SGDLS, YYNGEE.

V gene TRBV7-8 combines with J gene TRBJ1-6; D call uncertain. CDR3 size: 13 residues. CDR1 is SGHVS and CDR2 is FQNEAQ in the germline V gene. V gave up 7 bases and J gave up 10 bases, with 14 bases separating them. CDR3 in DNA: TGTGCCAGCAAATCCCCAGGCCAATCACCCCTCCACTTT. The encoded protein is CASKSPGQSPLHF.

As to this clone: The sample has other DNA sequences that encode this CDR3 too. This rearrangement joins TRBV5-1 to TRBJ1-5, with D possibly being TRBD1 (5 bases). Germline lookup yields CDR1 SGHRS and CDR2 YFSETQ. Trimming stripped 0 bases from V and 3 bases from J, with 10 bases between. This CDR3 contains 15 residues. CDR3 sequence: CASSLAAGFNQPQHF. CDR3 coding DNA: TGCGCCAGCAGCTTGGCGGCAGGGTTCAATCAGCCCCAGCATTTT.

This rearrangement joins TRBV2 to TRBJ1-2; TRBD1 might be the D (5 bases). The germline V gene encodes CDR1 SNHLY and CDR2 FYNNEI. The CDR3 extends over 13 amino acids. Deletions cut 6 bases from V and 8 bases from J, with 16 bases between. The CDR3 bases are TGTGCCAGCAGGGGGGGAGGGTCGGTCGGCTACACCTTC. Its translation is CASRGGGSVGYTF.

This clone was seen a single time. V and J are TRBV15 and TRBJ2-1; TRBD1 aligns across 11 bases. The CDR3 is 14 amino acids. Germline loops: CDR1 LNHNV, CDR2 YYDKDF (reference sequence). After removal of 3 bases from V and 7 bases from J, the junction contained 2 bases not matched to a gene. CDR3 residues: CATSSGQGANEQFF. The DNA for the CDR3 is TGTGCCACCAGCAGCGGACAGGGGGCAAATGAGCAGTTCTTC.

The V gene is TRBV19, the J gene TRBJ2-3; D not resolved. The CDR3 has 14 residues. Looked up from germline, CDR1 is LNHDA and CDR2 is SQIVND (reference sequence). Trimming stripped 11 bases from V and 2 bases from J, with 17 bases between. CDR3 nucleotides: TGTGCCCCCTCTCCTCCTGAGCACACAGATACGCAGTATTTT. Translation: CAPSPPEHTDTQYF. Full variable domain (rest looked up from reference TRBV19 and TRBJ2-3): DGGITQSPKYLFRKEGQNVTLSCEQNLNHDAMYWYRQDPGQGLRLIYYSQIVNDFQKGDIAEGYSVSREKKESFPLTVTSAQKNPTAFYLCAPSPPEHTDTQYFGPGTRLTVL.

The chain couples TRBV28 to TRBJ1-5, with D perhaps TRBD1 (6 bases). Trimming took off 5 bases at V and 2 bases at J, with 19 bases between the two ends. CDR3 length: 17 amino acids. From germline, CDR1 is MDHEN and CDR2 SYDVKM. CDR3 residues: CASSTGGAVVGNQPQHF. CDR3 DNA sequence: TGTGCCAGCAGTACGGGGGGGGCAGTGGTTGGCAATCAGCCCCAGCATTTT.

Points on this clone: This specimen includes other DNA sequences encoding the same CDR3. The rearrangement uses TRBV5-6 and TRBJ2-7; 8 nucleotides agree with TRBD1. V gave up 0 bases and J gave up 4 bases; unmatched junction bases: 3. The CDR3 runs 14 residues. Germline V gene data show CDR1 as SGHDT and CDR2 as YYEEEE. The CDR3 sequence: CASSLGTGFYEQYF. The CDR3 DNA follows: TGTGCCAGCAGCTTGGGGACAGGGTTTTACGAGCAGTACTTC.

The chain employs TRBV30 and TRBJ1-2; no clear D. The CDR3 has 12 amino acids. Trimming removed 1 base from V and 3 bases from J, with 6 bases in between. Germline CDR1 reads GTSNPN; CDR2 reads SVGIG (reference sequence). CDR3 protein: CAWSESYYGYTF. The CDR3 coding sequence is TGTGCCTGGAGTGAGTCGTACTATGGCTACACCTTC.

The chain is built from TRBV27 and TRBJ1-1; TRBD1 is a possible D gene (6 bases). The V gene lost 3 bases and the J gene lost 4 bases, with 21 bases spanning the gap. Germline CDR1 and CDR2: MNHEY and SMNVEV (reference sequence). The CDR3 length is 17 residues. CDR3 residues: CASSLSGGKAGGTEAFF. The CDR3 DNA sequence: TGTGCCAGCAGTTTGTCGGGGGGCAAAGCCGGGGGCACTGAAGCTTTCTTT.

CDR3 sequence: CASSARDRGNTEAFF. DNA for the CDR3: TGTGCCAGCAGCGCCCGGGACAGGGGTAACACTGAAGCTTTCTTT. The chain links TRBV9 to TRBJ1-1; 10 nucleotides line up with TRBD1. Germline V gene sequence: CDR1 SGDLS, CDR2 YYNGEE. V shed 3 bases and J 2 bases; nucleotides not matched to a gene: 4. The CDR3 is 15 amino acids. The whole variable domain, remainder taken from reference TRBV9 and TRBJ1-1, is DSGVTQTPKHLITATGQRVTLRCSPRSGDLSVYWYQQSLDQGLQFLIQYYNGEERAKGNILERFSAQQFPDLHSELNLSSLELGDSALYFCASSARDRGNTEAFFGQGTRLTVV.

This clone has more than one count but fewer than ten. This sequence joins TRBV6-1 and TRBJ1-1, with 8 bases aligning to TRBD1. Trimming cost V 4 bases and J 5 bases; bases outside gene matches: 9. CDR3 length: 15 residues. Germline lookup yields CDR1 MNHNS and CDR2 SASEGT. The CDR3 spells CASSALGTGGTEAFF. The DNA for the CDR3 is TGTGCCAGCAGTGCCCTGGGGACAGGAGGTACTGAAGCTTTCTTT.

The chain employs TRBV5-4 and TRBJ2-2, with 13 bases matching TRBD2. Trimming at V came to 4 bases and at J to 4 bases, leaving 4 bases not matched to a gene. Germline CDR1 is SGHNT and CDR2 is YYREEE (reference sequence). This CDR3 is built from 16 residues. The DNA of the CDR3 is TGTGCCAGCAGCCCGGGACTAGCGGGGCCCACCGGGGAGCTGTTTTTT. Protein sequence: CASSPGLAGPTGELFF.

The chain joins TRBV7-8 to TRBJ1-2, with D perhaps matching TRBD1 (5 bases). V dropped 1 base and J dropped 2 bases, with 8 bases sitting between them. CDR1 and CDR2 (germline): SGHVS, FQNEAQ. This CDR3 spans 14 amino acids. This CDR3 is CASSLDSGNYGYTF. Written as DNA, the CDR3 is TGTGCCAGCAGCTTAGACTCAGGGAACTATGGCTACACCTTC. The entire variable domain, with the rest obtained from reference TRBV7-8 and TRBJ1-2, is as follows: GAGVSQSPRYKVAKRGQDVALRCDPISGHVSLFWYQQALGQGPEFLTYFQNEAQLDKSGLPSDRFFAERPEGSVSTLKIQRTQQEDSAVYLCASSLDSGNYGYTFGSGTRLTVV.

Points on this clone: This sample also contains other DNA sequences that code for the same CDR3. The J gene is TRBJ1-3, the V gene TRBV19, with D perhaps TRBD1 (5 bases). V was cut by 4 bases and J by 0 bases, with 10 bases left in between. Germline loops: CDR1 LNHDA, CDR2 SQIVND (reference sequence). This CDR3 is 15 amino acids long. The DNA of the CDR3 is TGTGCCAGTAGTACAGGACAAATCTCTGGAAACACCATATATTTT. Translation: CASSTGQISGNTIYF. Full variable domain (outside the CDR3, taken from reference TRBV19 and TRBJ1-3): DGGITQSPKYLFRKEGQNVTLSCEQNLNHDAMYWYRQDPGQGLRLIYYSQIVNDFQKGDIAEGYSVSREKKESFPLTVTSAQKNPTAFYLCASSTGQISGNTIYFGEGSWLTVV.

V and J are TRBV9 and TRBJ2-7; 10 bases agree with TRBD2. V shed 3 bases, J shed 5 bases, and the junction held 8 bases outside the gene matches. Germline V gene sequence: CDR1 SGDLS, CDR2 YYNGEE. The CDR3 runs to 15 residues. The CDR3 DNA is TGTGCCAGCAGCGCCGGTCTAGCGGGAGCCCACGAGCAGTACTTC. Its translation: CASSAGLAGAHEQYF.

J is TRBJ2-7 and V is TRBV4-3; no reliable D call. The CDR3 consists of 14 residues. V was trimmed by 0 bases and J by 7 bases, leaving 13 bases between them. Germline V gene sequence: CDR1 LGHNA, CDR2 YSLEER. The CDR3 region has the DNA TGCGCCAGCAGCCAAGATCTGGTCGGGCGGGAGCAGTACTTC. Amino acids: CASSQDLVGREQYF.

This clone was recorded once. The V call is TRBV10-3, the J call TRBJ1-5; no definite D call. V was pared by 3 bases and J by 8 bases, with 14 bases between. The germline gives CDR1 ENHRY, CDR2 SYGVKD. This CDR3 has 14 amino acids. CDR3 sequence (DNA): TGTGCCATCAGTGATATGACCCCGCCCGAGCCCCAGCATTTT. It encodes CAISDMTPPEPQHF.